A selection of T cell receptor beta chains follows, all from one sample in a study of T cells in Graves' hyperthyroidism and ophthalmopathy. MiXCR, applied by TCRdb to the multiplex PCR reads, yields one record per CDR3 protein. The profile shows hundreds of thousands of distinct CDR3 sequences, 15% to 18% of them singletons. The sample was blood. The receptor source for this set is a woman between 18 and 29 years old with Graves' hyperthyroidism that later progressed to Graves' ophthalmopathy. Each CDR3 is given with its conserved first and last residue. A D gene is named only where the DNA matches it firmly. Part of the rows lack a size; the others show once, few, many or a class for expanded clones.

>14|-|TRBJ2-3|TRBV6-4|TRBD1
TGTGCCAGCTCGAGGACAGGGCAAACAGATACGCAGTATTTT
CASSRTGQTDTQYF
>15|-|TRBJ2-3|TRBV7-9|-
TGTGCCAGCACCAATCCGGGGGGCGTCACAGATACGCAGTATTTT
CASTNPGGVTDTQYF
>16|many|TRBJ2-1|TRBV6-1|-
TGTGCCAGCAGTGATTACGGACACGGGTCCTACAATGAGCAGTTCTTC
CASSDYGHGSYNEQFF
>17|many|TRBJ2-3|TRBV28|TRBD2
TGTGCCAGCAGTTTGCTCCCTTGGAGCGGGACTTCAGATACGCAGTATTTT
CASSLLPWSGTSDTQYF
>17|once|TRBJ1-4|TRBV18|-
TGTGCCAGCTCACCATTTCAGGGGCCTGCAACTAATGAAAAACTGTTTTTT
CASSPFQGPATNEKLFF
>16|many|TRBJ2-1|TRBV20-1|-
TGCAGTGCTAGCAGTCTCGAGGGCAGCTCCTACAATGAGCAGTTCTTC
CSASSLEGSSYNEQFF
>17|many|TRBJ2-3|TRBV11-2|TRBD2
TGTGCCAGCAGCTTAGAGACTAGCGGGAGTTATGCAGATACGCAGTATTTT
CASSLETSGSYADTQYF
>16|-|TRBJ1-6|TRBV19|-
TGTGCCAGTAGTCTCAGGACCGGGACAAGGAATTCACCCCTCCACTTT
CASSLRTGTRNSPLHF
>15|-|TRBJ1-2|TRBV19|-
TGTGCCAGTAGACCCCAAACAGCAGCTCCGTATGGCTACACCTTC
CASRPQTAAPYGYTF
>15|many|TRBJ2-1|TRBV5-1|-
TGCGCCAGCAGCCCTGGGGGATTGGCCTACAATGAGCAGTTCTTC
CASSPGGLAYNEQFF
>11|many|TRBJ1-1|TRBV2|-
TGTGCCAGCAGTCCGAACACTGAAGCTTTCTTT
CASSPNTEAFF
>18|many|TRBJ2-2|TRBV2|TRBD2
TGTGCCAGCAGTTCCGCGGGGCTAGCGGAATGGAACACCGGGGAGCTGTTTTTT
CASSSAGLAEWNTGELFF
>14|many|TRBJ2-2|TRBV3-1|-
TGTGCCAGCAGCCGGGGCCCGAACACCGGGGAGCTGTTTTTT
CASSRGPNTGELFF
>14|few|TRBJ2-7|TRBV6-5|-
TGTGCCAGCAGTTACAGGGGGGCTTCCTACGAGCAGTACTTC
CASSYRGASYEQYF
>13|-|TRBJ1-3|TRBV6-2/TRBV6-3|-
TGTGCCAGCAGTTCGGGTGTTGGAAACACCATATATTTT
CASSSGVGNTIYF
>14|many|TRBJ1-6|TRBV28|-
TGTGCCAGCAGTTTCACAGGGACTAATTCACCCCTCCACTTT
CASSFTGTNSPLHF
>12|many|TRBJ1-1|TRBV6-1|-
TGTGCCAGCAGTTCCATCGGTTCTGAAGCTTTCTTT
CASSSIGSEAFF
>15|-|TRBJ2-1|TRBV3-1|-
TGTGCCAGCAGCCAAGGGGTCTGCCAGGTCCATGAGCAGTTCTTC
CASSQGVCQVHEQFF
>14|many|TRBJ1-1|TRBV3-2|-
TGTGCCAGCAGCCAAGAGGGGGGAGACACTGAAGCTTTCTTT
CASSQEGGDTEAFF
>13|few|TRBJ2-5|TRBV20-1|TRBD1
TGCAGTGCAGAACAGGGGAGACAAGAGACCCAGTACTTC
CSAEQGRQETQYF
>15|-|TRBJ2-1|TRBV12-5|TRBD2
TGTGCTAGTGGAGTGGCGGGAGTTTCCTACAATGAGCAGTTCTTC
CASGVAGVSYNEQFF
>17|few|TRBJ2-3|TRBV5-1|TRBD1
TGCGCCAGCAGCTTTCATCAGGGGGCGACTGGCACAGATACGCAGTATTTT
CASSFHQGATGTDTQYF
>17|few|TRBJ2-3|TRBV18|TRBD1
TGTGCCAGCTCACCCGGACAGGGGGCATATTCGTTGGGTACGCAGTATTTT
CASSPGQGAYSLGTQYF
>17|many|TRBJ1-4|TRBV18|TRBD1
TGTGCCAGCTCACCAGCTCCGGGACAGGGGAGAGATGAAAAACTGTTTTTT
CASSPAPGQGRDEKLFF
>14|many|TRBJ2-1|TRBV20-1|-
TGCAGTGCTAGACCCCCGAGGGATCTCAATGAGCAGTTCTTC
CSARPPRDLNEQFF